This T cell receptor (beta chain) was recorded in a study of shared clonotypes between healthy human individuals. Study-wide background: The cohort comprised a couple of women and a few men. Their ages spanned 18 to 49 years.

Using 200 ng DNA, about 30,000 T cell genomes, the sorted-subset replicate PCRs were run. The assay was immunoSEQ multiplex PCR, and TCRdb's table has in-frame clones only and misses some. The repertoire holds under 650,000 clones, 90% to 96% seen once, with approximately 0.06% in the top ten. Study-wide points: Sampling covered nothing but blood. Tissue TCR repertoires likely differ from those found in blood. The low donor count limited represented genetic and exposure-history diversity.

As concerns this clone: Its specificity is not known.

Sequenced: naive CD4+ T cells sorted from blood. The subset denotes: CD45RA+ positively selected. This TCR was sampled from a woman in her twenties or thirties in good health.

DNA of the CDR3: TGTGCCAGCAGCCAAGGACCCTATAATGAAAAACTGTTTTTT. Its protein product is CASSQGPYNEKLFF. The rearrangement links TRBV14 to TRBJ1-4; D ambiguous. The CDR3 runs to 14 residues. Trimming took 1 base from V and 4 from J, leaving 7 bases between them. From germline, CDR1 is SGHDN and CDR2 FVKESK. The whole variable domain, filled in from reference TRBV14 and TRBJ1-4, reads EAGVTQFPSHSVIEKGQTVTLRCDPISGHDNLYWYRRVMGKEIKFLLHFVKESKQDESGMPNNRFLAERTGGTYSTLKVQPAELEDSGVYFCASSQGPYNEKLFFGSGTQLSVL.